This T cell receptor (beta chain) was captured by sequencing in a study of blood T cell repertoires in COVID-19. Per the original methods: How many nucleated cells were present was estimated from reference gene primer amplification. Assay used: immunoSEQ multiplex PCR; TCRdb lists only in-frame clones, some missing. That table furnishes V, J and clone size, whereas the DNA furnished D and trimming. This sample carries 180,000 or so clones, 65% to 90% of them seen once, and the ten largest clones take around 8.2%. This clone was detected once. With 5 bases clipped from V and 2 bases from J, the junction kept 5 bases outside the gene matches. The CDR3 length is 16 residues. Germline-derived CDR1 and CDR2 are SGHRS and YFSETQ.

Sequencing was done on a sample of peripheral blood. The TCR sequence derives from a man aged 55 to 69 with acute or convalescent COVID-19. The rearrangement joins TRBV5-1 to TRBJ2-5, with TRBD2 matching over 14 bases. For the CDR3, the DNA is TGCGCCAGCAGTTCTGGGACTAGCGGGAGTCAAGAGACCCAGTACTTC. Translation: CASSSGTSGSQETQYF. Full variable domain (missing parts from reference TRBV5-1 and TRBJ2-5): KAGVTQTPRYLIKTRGQQVTLSCSPISGHRSVSWYQQTPGQGLQFLFEYFSETQRNKGNFPGRFSGRQFSNSRSEMNVSTLELGDSALYLCASSSGTSGSQETQYFGPGTRLLVL.